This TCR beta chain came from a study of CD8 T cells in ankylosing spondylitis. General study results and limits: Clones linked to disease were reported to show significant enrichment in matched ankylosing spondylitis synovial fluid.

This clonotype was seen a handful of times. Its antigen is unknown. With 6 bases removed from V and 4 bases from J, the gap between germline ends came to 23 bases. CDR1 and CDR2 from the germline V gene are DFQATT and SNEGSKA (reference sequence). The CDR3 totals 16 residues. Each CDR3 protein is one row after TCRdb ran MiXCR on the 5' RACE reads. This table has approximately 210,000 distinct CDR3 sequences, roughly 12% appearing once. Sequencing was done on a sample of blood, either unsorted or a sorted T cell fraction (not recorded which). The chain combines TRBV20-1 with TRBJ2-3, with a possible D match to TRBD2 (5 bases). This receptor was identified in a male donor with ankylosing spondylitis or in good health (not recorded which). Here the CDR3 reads CSANKRPSWGPDTQYF. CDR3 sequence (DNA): TGCAGTGCCAATAAAAGGCCTAGCTGGGGTCCAGATACGCAGTATTTT.